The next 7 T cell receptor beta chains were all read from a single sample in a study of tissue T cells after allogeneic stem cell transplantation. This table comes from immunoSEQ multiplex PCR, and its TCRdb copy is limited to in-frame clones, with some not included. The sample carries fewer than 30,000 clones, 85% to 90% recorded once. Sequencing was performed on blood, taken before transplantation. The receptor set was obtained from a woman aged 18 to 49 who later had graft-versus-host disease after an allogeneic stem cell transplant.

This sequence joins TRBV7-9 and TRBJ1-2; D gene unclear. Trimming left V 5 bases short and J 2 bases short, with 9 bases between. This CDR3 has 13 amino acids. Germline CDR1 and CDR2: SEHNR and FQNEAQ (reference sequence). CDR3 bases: TGTGCCAGCAGCCTGGACGTCAACTATGGCTACACCTTC. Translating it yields CASSLDVNYGYTF.

CDR3 in amino acids: CASSDKGGTDTQYF. The CDR3 DNA reads as TGTGCCAGCAGTGACAAGGGGGGCACAGATACGCAGTATTTT. The chain is built from TRBV6-4 and TRBJ2-3, with D maybe TRBD1 (6 bases). Germline lookup yields CDR1 MRHNA and CDR2 SNTAGT. There are 14 residues in the CDR3. V was shortened by 2 bases and J by 1 base, with 7 bases between the two germline ends.

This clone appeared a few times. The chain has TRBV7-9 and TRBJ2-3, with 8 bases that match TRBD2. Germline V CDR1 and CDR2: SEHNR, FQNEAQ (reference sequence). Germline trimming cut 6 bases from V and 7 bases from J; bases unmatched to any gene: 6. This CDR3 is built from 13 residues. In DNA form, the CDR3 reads TGTGCCAGCAGAGCGGGGGATTCGCATACGCAGTATTTT. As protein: CASRAGDSHTQYF. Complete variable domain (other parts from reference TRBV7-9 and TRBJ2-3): DTGVSQNPRHKITKRGQNVTFRCDPISEHNRLYWYRQTLGQGPEFLTYFQNEAQLEKSRLLSDRFSAERPKGSFSTLEIQRTEQGDSAMYLCASRAGDSHTQYFGPGTRLTVL.

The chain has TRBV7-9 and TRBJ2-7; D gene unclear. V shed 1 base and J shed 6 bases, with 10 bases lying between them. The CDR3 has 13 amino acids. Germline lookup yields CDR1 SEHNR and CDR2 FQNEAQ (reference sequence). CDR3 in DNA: TGTGCCAGCAGCTTAGGGACCGAAAGCGAGCAGTACTTC. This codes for CASSLGTESEQYF. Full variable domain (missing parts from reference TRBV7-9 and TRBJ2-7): DTGVSQNPRHKITKRGQNVTFRCDPISEHNRLYWYRQTLGQGPEFLTYFQNEAQLEKSRLLSDRFSAERPKGSFSTLEIQRTEQGDSAMYLCASSLGTESEQYFGPGTRLTVT.

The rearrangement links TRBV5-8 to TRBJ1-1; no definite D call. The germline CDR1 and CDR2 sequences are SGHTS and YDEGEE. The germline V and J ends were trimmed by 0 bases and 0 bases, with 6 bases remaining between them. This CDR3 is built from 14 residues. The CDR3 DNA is TGTGCCAGCAGCTTGGACAGACTGAACACTGAAGCTTTCTTT. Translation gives CASSLDRLNTEAFF.

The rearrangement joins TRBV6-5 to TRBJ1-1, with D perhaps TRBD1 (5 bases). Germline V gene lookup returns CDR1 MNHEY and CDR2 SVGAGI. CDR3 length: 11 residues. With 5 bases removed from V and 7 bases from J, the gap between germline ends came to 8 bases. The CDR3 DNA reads TGTGCCAGCAGTCAGGGACGTGAAGCTTTCTTT. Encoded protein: CASSQGREAFF.

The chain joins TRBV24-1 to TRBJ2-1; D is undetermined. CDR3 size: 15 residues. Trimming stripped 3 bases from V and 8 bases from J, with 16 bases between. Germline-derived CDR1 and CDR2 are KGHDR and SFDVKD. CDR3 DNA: TGTGCCACCAGTGATACGGCCACCGACGTCGATGAGCAGTTCTTC. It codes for CATSDTATDVDEQFF.